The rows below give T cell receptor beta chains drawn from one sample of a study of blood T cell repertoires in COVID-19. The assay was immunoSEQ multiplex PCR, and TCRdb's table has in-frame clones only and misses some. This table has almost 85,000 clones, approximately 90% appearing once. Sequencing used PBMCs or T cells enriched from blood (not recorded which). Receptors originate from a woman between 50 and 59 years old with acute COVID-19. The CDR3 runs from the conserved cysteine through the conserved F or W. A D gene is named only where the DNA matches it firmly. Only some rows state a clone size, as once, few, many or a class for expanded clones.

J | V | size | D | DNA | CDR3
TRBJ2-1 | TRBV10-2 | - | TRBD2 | TGCGCCAGCAGACCCTCTCCGACTAGCGGGACGGAAGATGAGCAGTTCTTC | CASRPSPTSGTEDEQFF
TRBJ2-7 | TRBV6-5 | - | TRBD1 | TGTGCCAGCAGTTACACAGGGGGAGTTAACCACGAGCAGTACTTC | CASSYTGGVNHEQYF
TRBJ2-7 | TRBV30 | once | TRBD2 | TGTGCCTGGACTGCGGGAGTGTCCTACGAGCAGTACTTC | CAWTAGVSYEQYF
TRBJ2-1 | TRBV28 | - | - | TGTGCCAGCAGTAGGGGGTACAATGAGCAGTTCTTC | CASSRGYNEQFF
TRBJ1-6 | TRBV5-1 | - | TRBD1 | TGCGCCAGCAGTCTGGACAGGGGATATAATTCACCCCTCCACTTT | CASSLDRGYNSPLHF
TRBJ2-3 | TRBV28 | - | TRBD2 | TGTGCCAGCAGTCGGGGATCAATCAGCGGGATGGGCGGCACAGATACGCAGTATTTT | CASSRGSISGMGGTDTQYF
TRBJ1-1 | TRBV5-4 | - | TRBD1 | TGTGCCAGCAGCTTGTCCGGGACAGGGGCTGAAGCTTTCTTT | CASSLSGTGAEAFF
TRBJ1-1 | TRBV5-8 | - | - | TGTGCCAGCAGCTTGAATGGCGGGAACACTGAAGCTTTCTTT | CASSLNGGNTEAFF
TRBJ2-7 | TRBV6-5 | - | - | TGTGCCAGCATCAGAGGATACGAGCAGTACTTC | CASIRGYEQYF
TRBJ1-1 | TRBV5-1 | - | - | TGCGCCAGCAGCTTGATTCTTGGAGGACAGACCATGAACACTGAAGCTTTCTTT | CASSLILGGQTMNTEAFF
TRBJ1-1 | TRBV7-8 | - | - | TGTGCCAGCAGCGAACAACCCGGACAGAACACTGAAGCTTTCTTT | CASSEQPGQNTEAFF
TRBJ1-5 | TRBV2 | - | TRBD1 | TGTGCCAGCAGTGGAGGGACAGCTATGGGGGATCAGCCCCAGCATTTT | CASSGGTAMGDQPQHF
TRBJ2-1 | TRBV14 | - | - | TGTGCCAGCAGCCAAGATCTTCAGTCAGGGGAGAAGTTCTTC | CASSQDLQSGEKFF
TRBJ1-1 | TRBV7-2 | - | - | TGTGCCAGCAGCTTAGTGGGGAGCACTGAAGCTTTCTTT | CASSLVGSTEAFF
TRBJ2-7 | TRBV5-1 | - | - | TGCGCCAGCACATCTAATGGGGGCCGCGACGAGCAGTACTTC | CASTSNGGRDEQYF
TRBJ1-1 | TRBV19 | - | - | TGTGCCAGTAGTATAGTTGCAGGTTTGAACACTGAAGCTTTCTTT | CASSIVAGLNTEAFF
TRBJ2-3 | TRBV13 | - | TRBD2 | TGTGCCAGCAGCGCCCTAGCGGGAGGGCCGATAGATACGCAGTATTTT | CASSALAGGPIDTQYF
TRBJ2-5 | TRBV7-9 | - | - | TGTGCCAGCAGCCGATGGAGGACGGCGGATCGGGAGACCCAGTACTTC | CASSRWRTADRETQYF
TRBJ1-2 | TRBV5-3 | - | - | TGTGCCAGAAGCTTGTTTGGGGAGAGGGACTATGGCTACACCTTC | CARSLFGERDYGYTF
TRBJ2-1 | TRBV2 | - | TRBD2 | TGTGCCAGCAGTCCCCGGGGTAGCGGGAGCCTCAATGAGCAGTTCTTC | CASSPRGSGSLNEQFF
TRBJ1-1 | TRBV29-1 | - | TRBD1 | TGCAGCGTTGCTAAGGGACAGAGCACTGAAGCTTTCTTT | CSVAKGQSTEAFF
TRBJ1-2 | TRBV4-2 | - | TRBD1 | TGTGCCAGCAGCCAAGATCAGGGACAGCTGTATGGCTACACCTTC | CASSQDQGQLYGYTF
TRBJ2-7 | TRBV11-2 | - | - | TGTGCCAGCAGCTCAGGCTCCTACGAGCAGTACTTC | CASSSGSYEQYF
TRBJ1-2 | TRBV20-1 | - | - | TGCAGTGCTAGTCCCAGGGACACCTATGGCTACACCTTC | CSASPRDTYGYTF
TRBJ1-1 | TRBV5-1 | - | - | TGCGCCAGCAGCTTGGAGTGGGGAGGGAACACTGAAGCTTTCTTT | CASSLEWGGNTEAFF
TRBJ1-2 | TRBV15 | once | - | TGTGCCACCAGCAGAGATCCCGCAGGGGAGGGAGGCTACACCTTC | CATSRDPAGEGGYTF
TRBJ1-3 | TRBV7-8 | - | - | TGTGCCAGCAGCTACGATTCGGGGGGCTCTGGAAACACCATATATTTT | CASSYDSGGSGNTIYF
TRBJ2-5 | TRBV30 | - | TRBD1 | TGTGCCTGGAGCGCGGGACAGGGGGCGGGAGAGACCCAGTACTTC | CAWSAGQGAGETQYF
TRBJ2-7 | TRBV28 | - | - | TGTGCCAGCACCCCCGGGTCCTCCTACGAGCAGTACTTC | CASTPGSSYEQYF
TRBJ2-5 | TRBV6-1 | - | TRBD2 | TGTGCCAGCAGTGAGAGATTTGGGACTAGCGGAAAAGAGACCCAGTACTTC | CASSERFGTSGKETQYF
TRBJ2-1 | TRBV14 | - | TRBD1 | TGTGCCAGCAGCCAAGATCCCGGCAGGGGGAAGTTCTTC | CASSQDPGRGKFF
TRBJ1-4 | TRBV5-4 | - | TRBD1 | TGTGCCAGCAGCCTTTCAGGGGACAGGGGTGAAAAACTGTTTTTT | CASSLSGDRGEKLFF
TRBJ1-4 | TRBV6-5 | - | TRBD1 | TGTGCCAGCACACAACAGGGGGCCCATGAAAAACTGTTTTTT | CASTQQGAHEKLFF
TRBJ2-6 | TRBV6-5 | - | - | TGTGCCAGCAGTTTCTGGCAGACTGGGGCCAACGTCCTGACTTTC | CASSFWQTGANVLTF
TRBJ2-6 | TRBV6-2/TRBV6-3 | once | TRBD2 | TGTGCCAGCAGTAGGGGGACTAGCGGGAACTCTGGGGCCAACGTCCTGACTTTC | CASSRGTSGNSGANVLTF
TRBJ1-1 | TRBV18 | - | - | TGTGCCAGCTCACCCCTATTCGACAGTCTGAACACTGAAGCTTTCTTT | CASSPLFDSLNTEAFF
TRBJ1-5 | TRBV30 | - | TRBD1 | TGTGCCTGGAGTGTACAGGGGGTTCAGCCCCAGCATTTT | CAWSVQGVQPQHF
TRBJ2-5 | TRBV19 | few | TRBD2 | TGTGCCAGTAGTGTACTAGCGGGGAGACAAGAGACCCAGTACTTC | CASSVLAGRQETQYF
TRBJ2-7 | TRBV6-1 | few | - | TGTGCCAGCAGTGAATTGGGCTGGGCCTACGAGCAGTACTTC | CASSELGWAYEQYF
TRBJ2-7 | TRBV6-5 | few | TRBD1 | TGTGCCAGCAGTCCGGGACAGGGCTCCTACGAGCAGTACTTC | CASSPGQGSYEQYF
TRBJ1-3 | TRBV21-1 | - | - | TGTGCCAGCTTCCGGGTCATCTCTGGAAACACCATATATTTT | CASFRVISGNTIYF
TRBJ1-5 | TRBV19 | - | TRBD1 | TGTGCCAGTTCGGAAACAGGGGCGCTTCATCAGCCCCAGCATTTT | CASSETGALHQPQHF
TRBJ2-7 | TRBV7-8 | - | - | TGTGCCAGCAGCGCGAGCGGTGCTGGTTACGAGCAGTACTTC | CASSASGAGYEQYF
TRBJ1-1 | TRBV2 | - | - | TGTGCCAGCCTCGTAACCCAGGAAGCTTTCTTT | CASLVTQEAFF
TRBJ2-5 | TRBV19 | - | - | TGTGCCAGTAGTATGAGAAGGGGAAGCGAGACCCAGTACTTC | CASSMRRGSETQYF
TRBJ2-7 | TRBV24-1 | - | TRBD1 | TGTGCCACCAGTGATTATACAGGGGACTACGAGCAGTACTTC | CATSDYTGDYEQYF
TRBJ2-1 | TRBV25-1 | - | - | TGTGCCAGCAGGAGGGAGCACTCCTACAATGAGCAGTTCTTC | CASRREHSYNEQFF
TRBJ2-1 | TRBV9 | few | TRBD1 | TGTGCCAGCAGCGTAGGGGGCGGGACAGGGTACAATGAGCAGTTCTTC | CASSVGGGTGYNEQFF
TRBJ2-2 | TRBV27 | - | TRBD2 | TGTGCCAGCCGGGACTACTTGAACACCGGGGAGCTGTTTTTT | CASRDYLNTGELFF
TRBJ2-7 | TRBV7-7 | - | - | TGTGCCAGCAGCTCAGGTTTGAGGGCGGGCTGCGAGCAGTACTTC | CASSSGLRAGCEQYF
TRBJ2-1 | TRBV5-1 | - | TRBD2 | TGCGCCAGCAGCCCTTCTTCTAGCGGGAGTGGGTTTAATGAGCAGTTCTTC | CASSPSSSGSGFNEQFF
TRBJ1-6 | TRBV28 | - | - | TGTGCCAGCAGTTTATGGGTCAGTTCACCCCTCCACTTT | CASSLWVSSPLHF